The next 31 T cell receptor beta chains were all read from a single sample in a study of early stage breast cancer tumors. Assay: immunoSEQ multiplex PCR; the TCRdb copy retains only in-frame clones and omits some. The sample holds around 28,000 clones, roughly 50% seen once. The specimen sequenced was breast tumor tissue. The receptors stem from a person aged 45-65 years with breast cancer.

This clone has more than one count but fewer than ten. The V gene is TRBV2, the J gene TRBJ2-3; no reliable D call. V lost 0 bases and J lost 5, with 0 bases in between. In germline, CDR1 is SNHLY, CDR2 FYNNEI. The CDR3 runs 11 residues. The CDR3 loop reads CASSEADTQYF. The CDR3 coding sequence is TGTGCCAGCAGTGAAGCAGATACGCAGTATTTT.

The V gene is TRBV11-1, the J gene TRBJ2-7; the match to TRBD1 covers 9 bases. Germline-derived CDR1 and CDR2 are SGHAT and FQDESV (reference sequence). This CDR3 has 15 residues. V shed 5 bases and J 5 bases; nucleotides not matched to a gene: 10. The CDR3 sequence is CASSTLGTGWNEQYF. The CDR3 nucleotides read TGTGCCAGCAGCACTCTCGGGACAGGGTGGAACGAGCAGTACTTC.

This chain links TRBV6-5 with TRBJ2-1; D is unclear. The V end lost 0 bases, the J end lost 9 bases, and 6 bases lay between the germline ends. CDR1 is MNHEY and CDR2 is SVGAGI in the germline V gene. CDR3 length: 12 amino acids. The CDR3 DNA reads as TGTGCCAGCAGTTACTCCAATACTGAGCAGTTCTTC. As protein: CASSYSNTEQFF.

This clone came up a few times. This sequence joins TRBV4-2 and TRBJ2-5; 8 bases agree with TRBD1. Germline loops: CDR1 LGHNA, CDR2 YNFKEQ. V lost 1 base and J lost 5; bases outside the gene matches: 6. The CDR3 loop spans 15 amino acids. CDR3: CASSQAQGAPETQYF. The CDR3 DNA reads TGTGCCAGCAGCCAAGCTCAGGGGGCTCCTGAGACCCAGTACTTC.

The rearrangement uses TRBV11-3 and TRBJ2-3, with D perhaps TRBD2 (7 bases). V lost 5 bases and J lost 4, with 16 bases in between. The CDR3 length is 15 residues. Germline V lookup: CDR1 SGHNT, CDR2 YENEEA. Written as DNA, the CDR3 is TGTGCCAGCAGCCCTAGGGGGGGGATCGCAGATACGCAGTATTTT. Amino acids: CASSPRGGIADTQYF.

V and J are TRBV5-5 and TRBJ1-1, with 7 bases matching TRBD1. V lost 2 bases to trimming and J lost 6 bases; unmatched junction nucleotides: 10. Germline V gene data show CDR1 as SGHKS and CDR2 as YYEKEE (reference sequence). The CDR3 consists of 15 residues. The CDR3 nucleotides read TGTGCCAGCAGCTTTATTGGGGACAGTAAGGCTGAAGCTTTCTTT. Translating gives CASSFIGDSKAEAFF.

The chain recombines TRBV18 with TRBJ2-1, with D possibly TRBD2 on 6 matching bases. V was shortened by 3 bases and J by 10 bases, with 10 bases between the two germline ends. Germline-derived CDR1 and CDR2 are KGHSH and LQKENI. The CDR3 extends over 12 amino acids. The chain's CDR3 is CASSPSTREQFF. CDR3 DNA sequence: TGTGCCAGCTCACCCTCGACTAGGGAGCAGTTCTTC.

This chain joins TRBV6-6 and TRBJ1-5; 9 bases are a match to TRBD1. J lost 5 bases, V lost 6 bases, and 2 bases had no gene match. Germline values: CDR1 MNHNY, CDR2 SVGAGI (reference sequence). CDR3 length equals 13 residues. CDR3 amino acids: CASRRDRDQPQHF. The CDR3 coding sequence is TGTGCCAGCAGACGGGACAGGGATCAGCCCCAGCATTTT.

V gene TRBV9 combines with J gene TRBJ2-1; TRBD1 agrees at 8 bases. With V trimmed by 2 bases and J by 5 bases, 3 bases remained unmatched. The germline V gene has CDR1 SGDLS and CDR2 YYNGEE. The CDR3 has 14 residues. This CDR3 reads CASSVGQGHNEQFF. The CDR3 coding sequence is TGTGCCAGCAGCGTCGGACAGGGACACAATGAGCAGTTCTTC. Together with reference TRBV9 and TRBJ2-1, the CDR3 gives the full variable domain: DSGVTQTPKHLITATGQRVTLRCSPRSGDLSVYWYQQSLDQGLQFLIQYYNGEERAKGNILERFSAQQFPDLHSELNLSSLELGDSALYFCASSVGQGHNEQFFGPGTRLTVL.

The chain is built from TRBV7-2 and TRBJ2-1; D is perhaps TRBD2 (5 bases). V dropped 1 base and J dropped 10 bases, with 11 bases sitting between them. The CDR3 runs 13 residues. Germline lookup yields CDR1 SGHTA and CDR2 FQGNSA. CDR3 sequence (DNA): TGTGCCAGCAGCTTAGTTAGTCAGCGGGAGCAGTTCTTC. Protein: CASSLVSQREQFF.

The chain joins TRBV7-2 to TRBJ1-1; D unclear. Germline V gene sequence: CDR1 SGHTA, CDR2 FQGNSA. The CDR3 loop spans 12 amino acids. Deletions cut 5 bases from V and 4 bases from J, with 8 bases between. Written as DNA, the CDR3 is TGTGCCAGCAGCCTACGGATCACTGAAGCTTTCTTT. This sequence encodes CASSLRITEAFF.

V is TRBV19 and J is TRBJ2-2; 9 bases line up with TRBD2. The CDR3 contains 15 residues. J lost 7 bases, V lost 5 bases, and 8 bases had no gene match. Germline CDR1 LNHDA, CDR2 SQIVND (reference sequence). CDR3 bases: TGTGCCAGTAGTCCACGGATAGCGGGAGACGGGGAGCTGTTTTTT. This translates into CASSPRIAGDGELFF.

This chain links TRBV5-1 with TRBJ2-1, with D tentatively TRBD1 or TRBD2 (5 bases each). Trimming cost V 0 bases and J 6 bases, with 16 bases left between them. Germline V CDR1 and CDR2: SGHRS, YFSETQ. The CDR3 is made up of 16 amino acids. In DNA, the CDR3 is TGCGCCAGCAGCTTGGATCATCCGGGGCTTGGCAATGAGCAGTTCTTC. The encoded protein is CASSLDHPGLGNEQFF.

J is TRBJ2-7 and V is TRBV6-5; weak D call: TRBD1 (6 bases). CDR1 MNHEY and CDR2 SVGAGI come from the germline V gene. V was shortened by 2 bases and J by 5 bases, with 13 bases between the two germline ends. The CDR3 length is 14 residues. The CDR3 bases are TGTGCCAGCAGTTACAGGGGGATGGGTAACGAGCAGTACTTC. Its protein product is CASSYRGMGNEQYF.

Written as DNA, the CDR3 is TGTGCCAGCAGCTTGGCCGTAGGGAGCTATGGCTACACCTTC. Its translation: CASSLAVGSYGYTF. The rearrangement joins TRBV5-4 to TRBJ1-2; D unresolved. V was trimmed by 0 bases and J by 4 bases, leaving 10 bases between them. This CDR3 contains 14 residues. Germline V gene lookup returns CDR1 SGHNT and CDR2 YYREEE (reference sequence).

This clone came up a few times. This rearrangement joins TRBV7-2 to TRBJ2-7; D not resolved. Trimming pared 5 bases from V and 0 bases from J, leaving 11 bases between. The CDR3 covers 14 residues. The germline CDR1 and CDR2 sequences are SGHTA and FQGNSA. The CDR3 here is CASSPGPASYEQYF. The CDR3 nucleotides read TGTGCCAGCAGCCCAGGACCAGCCTCCTACGAGCAGTACTTC.

The chain recombines TRBV10-2 with TRBJ1-1; D possibly corresponds to TRBD1 (5 bases). This CDR3 has 13 residues. Looked up from germline, CDR1 is WSHSY and CDR2 is SAAADI. The V end lost 7 bases, the J end lost 4 bases, and 13 bases lay between the germline ends. The CDR3 nucleotides are TGCGCCAGCACGCCTGGGGGGAGCACTGAAGCTTTCTTT. Translated, it gives CASTPGGSTEAFF.

This clone came up many times. This chain joins TRBV5-1 and TRBJ2-7; D is possibly TRBD1 or TRBD2 (5 bases each). Germline V lookup: CDR1 SGHRS, CDR2 YFSETQ. The V end was cut by 1 base, the J end by 4 bases, with 15 bases between. The CDR3 contains 15 residues. DNA for the CDR3: TGCGCCAGCAGCTTGCAGGGTTCCTCGGGGTACGAGCAGTACTTC. This gives the protein CASSLQGSSGYEQYF.

The count of this clone is one. V is TRBV13 and J is TRBJ1-4; perhaps TRBD1 as D (6 bases). Germline values: CDR1 PRHDT, CDR2 FYEKMQ (reference sequence). CDR3 length equals 14 residues. V was trimmed by 4 bases and J by 6 bases, leaving 12 bases between them. The CDR3: CASSSTGGDEKLFF. The DNA for the CDR3 is TGTGCCAGCAGCTCGACAGGAGGAGATGAAAAACTGTTTTTT.

This clone was observed once. The chain joins TRBV5-8 to TRBJ2-3; no firm D call. The CDR3 has 16 residues. Germline values: CDR1 SGHTS, CDR2 YDEGEE. Trimming removed 3 bases from V and 1 base from J, with 15 bases in between. Here the CDR3 reads CASSSLEMGGTDTQYF. The CDR3 region has the DNA TGTGCCAGCAGCTCGTTAGAGATGGGTGGCACAGATACGCAGTATTTT.

In its sample, this clone was seen once. The chain links TRBV6-6 to TRBJ1-2; 9 bases map to TRBD1. Germline assignment: CDR1 MNHNY and CDR2 SVGAGI (reference sequence). Germline trimming cut 5 bases from V and 6 bases from J; bases unmatched to any gene: 4. The CDR3 has 13 residues. CDR3 in DNA: TGTGCCAGCAGTACAGGGGGCGGGGATGGCTACACCTTC. This translates into CASSTGGGDGYTF.

The table lists this clone with a count of one. The chain employs TRBV10-3 and TRBJ2-2; D not resolved. Trimming took 6 bases from V and 6 from J, leaving 5 bases between them. The CDR3 has 11 amino acids. CDR1 is ENHRY, CDR2 SYGVKD, per germline. The CDR3 region has the DNA TGTGCCATCAGGGGGTCCGGGGAGCTGTTTTTT. Translated: CAIRGSGELFF.

The chain joins TRBV9 to TRBJ2-1; the D is unclear. The CDR3 runs 15 residues. The V and J ends lost 0 bases and 0 bases respectively, with 7 bases between them. Germline CDR1 reads SGDLS; CDR2 reads YYNGEE. The CDR3 protein is CASSVVGDSYNEQFF. Written as DNA, the CDR3 is TGTGCCAGCAGCGTAGTAGGAGACTCCTACAATGAGCAGTTCTTC.

The chain is built from TRBV27 and TRBJ2-5, with D unresolved. This CDR3 spans 14 amino acids. Germline CDR1 is MNHEY and CDR2 is SMNVEV (reference sequence). The V end was cut by 0 bases, the J end by 7 bases, with 12 bases between. CDR3: CASSLSPGDGTQYF. The CDR3 nucleotides are TGTGCCAGCAGTTTATCCCCTGGCGATGGGACCCAGTACTTC.

This chain connects TRBV6-4 to TRBJ2-1; unclear D gene. Germline loops: CDR1 MRHNA, CDR2 SNTAGT. V was cut by 6 bases and J by 3 bases, with 9 bases left in between. The CDR3 is made up of 13 amino acids. This CDR3 is CASSVGDYNEQFF. In DNA, the CDR3 is TGTGCCAGCAGCGTCGGAGACTACAATGAGCAGTTCTTC.

As for this clone: Other DNA sequences within the sample encode an identical CDR3. The rearrangement uses TRBV4-1 and TRBJ1-1; no firm D call. The V gene's germline CDR1 is MGHRA and CDR2 YSYEKL. Deletions cut 1 base from V and 1 base from J, with 7 bases between. The CDR3 covers 14 residues. As DNA, the CDR3 is TGCGCCAGCAGCCAAGTAGGTGGGAACACTGAAGCTTTCTTT. This codes for CASSQVGGNTEAFF.

The V gene is TRBV7-2, the J gene TRBJ2-1; TRBD2 aligns across 8 bases. The CDR3 covers 15 residues. The V gene end was trimmed by 4 bases and the J gene end by 7 bases; junction bases not matched to a gene: 9. CDR1 SGHTA and CDR2 FQGNSA come from the germline V gene. CDR3 residues: CASSYSGKSGNEQFF. Here the CDR3 DNA reads TGTGCCAGCAGCTATAGCGGGAAGTCTGGGAATGAGCAGTTCTTC.

This chain joins TRBV29-1 and TRBJ2-3; TRBD1 might be the D (5 bases). V was clipped by 5 bases and J by 2 bases, with 8 bases between them. The CDR3 runs to 12 residues. Germline values: CDR1 SQVTM, CDR2 ANQGSEA. CDR3 residues: CSVWTYTDTQYF. In nucleotides, the CDR3 is TGCAGCGTTTGGACATACACAGATACGCAGTATTTT.

In nucleotides, the CDR3 is TGTGCCAGCTCACCTCAAGGACACACCTTCTATGGCTACACCTTC. It codes for CASSPQGHTFYGYTF. The chain carries TRBV18 and TRBJ1-2; maybe TRBD1 (5 bases). Germline V CDR1 and CDR2: KGHSH, LQKENI. The V end lost 3 bases, the J end lost 4 bases, and 15 bases lay between the germline ends. The CDR3 has 15 residues.

This clone showed up just a few times. Germline is not matched at one junction end, which may reflect a read error. The chain links TRBV7-7 to TRBJ2-5; the D gene is possibly TRBD2 (6 bases). The CDR3 loop spans 14 amino acids. Germline V gene lookup returns CDR1 SSHAT and CDR2 FNYEAQ (reference sequence). DNA for the CDR3: TGTGCTAGCAGCTTCTCTAGCGAGAGGGAGACCCAGTACTTC. Protein product: CASSFSSERETQYF.

The rearrangement joins TRBV5-1 to TRBJ2-3; 9 bases match TRBD2. The V gene end was trimmed by 0 bases and the J gene end by 5 bases; junction bases not matched to a gene: 10. The CDR3 has 17 amino acids. Germline V gene data show CDR1 as SGHRS and CDR2 as YFSETQ. As DNA, the CDR3 is TGCGCCAGCAGCTTGGCTTTGGCGGGAGGGCCTCAAGATACGCAGTATTTT. It specifies CASSLALAGGPQDTQYF.